One and the same sample provided the 5 T cell receptor beta chains below, sequenced in a study of blood T cells in healthy people across ages (dated by TCRdb to between 2014 and 2016). Library preparation was by 5' RACE. Instrument on record: Illumina HiSeq 2500. A second roughly 7 to 12 cycle PCR used a sample-barcoded 5' primer and a J-beta primer mix. In-frame beta chains were kept once TCRdb had trimmed the public reads at Q25 with fastp and called clones with MiXCR. Rows are unified per CDR3 protein, each entry keeping the most common DNA and genes. A total of approximately 600,000 distinct CDR3 sequences appear in this sample, 45% to 65% of them only once. The ten largest clones add up to 30% to 40% of the sample. Sequencing was performed on blood. These receptors all stem from a man aged 60 to 69 in good health.

The chain recombines TRBV6-2 or TRBV6-3 with TRBJ2-5; 10 bases agree with TRBD2. This CDR3 is 15 amino acids long. CDR1 and CDR2 from the germline V gene are MNHEY and SVGEGT. J was trimmed by 2 bases and V by 4 bases; bases with no gene match: 4. CDR3: CASSSGTSDQETQYF. The CDR3 bases are TGTGCCAGCAGTTCAGGGACTAGCGATCAAGAGACCCAGTACTTC.

In this sample, this clonotype turned up a few times. J is TRBJ2-5 and V is TRBV24-1; 8 positions agree with TRBD2. The CDR3 runs to 17 residues. The germline gives CDR1 KGHDR, CDR2 SFDVKD. Losses at the gene ends were 2 bases for V and 0 bases for J; bases not matched to a gene: 7. This CDR3 is CATSDSPSGGHQETQYF. The CDR3 DNA is TGTGCCACCAGTGATTCCCCCAGCGGGGGCCACCAAGAGACCCAGTACTTC.

Comment on this clonotype: Relative to the germline gene, one junction end is altered; a read error may explain this. The chain has TRBV10-3 and TRBJ1-2; a possible D gene is TRBD1 (6 bases). CDR3 length: 12 residues. Germline CDR1 and CDR2: ENHRY and SYGVKD. The CDR3 nucleotides are TGTGCCATCAAGAATACAGGGAATGGCTACGCCTTC. Its translation: CAIKNTGNGYAF.

This clonotype was seen only a few times. This chain joins TRBV7-2 and TRBJ2-7; TRBD1 is a possible D gene (5 bases). Per germline, CDR1 SGHTA and CDR2 FQGNSA. CDR3 length equals 12 residues. V lost 4 bases and J 4 bases, leaving 8 bases between the germline ends. This CDR3 is CASSWAGYEQYF. CDR3 nucleotide sequence: TGTGCCAGCAGCTGGGCAGGGTACGAGCAGTACTTC.

Only one count was recorded for this clonotype. The CDR3 reads CSARQTGHDNEQFF. The CDR3, as DNA: TGCAGTGCTAGACAGACAGGGCATGACAATGAGCAGTTCTTC. The rearrangement links TRBV20-1 to TRBJ2-1; 7 bases are shared with TRBD1. This CDR3 region has 14 residues. V lost 2 bases to trimming and J lost 5 bases; unmatched junction nucleotides: 6. CDR1 DFQATT and CDR2 SNEGSKA come from the germline V gene (reference sequence).